These 32 T cell receptor beta chains originate from one sample sequenced in a study of cytomegalovirus exposure and HLA in healthy donors. In the PCR, 60 Vbeta and 13 Jbeta primers were used. The method was immunoSEQ multiplex PCR; TCRdb's version includes in-frame clones alone and lacks a portion of them. The repertoire holds about 190,000 clones, about 77% seen once, with more than 4% in the top ten. The sequencing input was PBMCs. The receptors were sampled from a man between 25 and 39 years old in good health and CMV-seropositive.

V gene TRBV6-5 combines with J gene TRBJ1-2; possibly TRBD1 for D (6 bases). CDR1 MNHEY and CDR2 SVGAGI come from the germline V gene. Trimming removed 7 bases at V and 6 bases at J, with 21 bases between. This CDR3 spans 15 amino acids. The chain's CDR3 is CASTNGGGGRNGYTF. Here the CDR3 DNA reads TGTGCCAGCACCAACGGAGGGGGGGGGAGGAATGGCTACACCTTC.

This clone occurred a few times. The chain uses TRBV9 and TRBJ2-7; tentative D call: TRBD1 (6 bases). The CDR3 contains 16 residues. The V end was cut by 0 bases, the J end by 6 bases, with 19 bases between. Germline V gene lookup returns CDR1 SGDLS and CDR2 YYNGEE. The CDR3 loop is CASSVAVGASQGEQYF. The CDR3 DNA reads as TGTGCCAGCAGCGTAGCTGTGGGGGCCTCCCAGGGCGAGCAGTACTTC.

The J gene is TRBJ2-2, the V gene TRBV4-1, with TRBD2 identical over 11 bases. The V gene end was trimmed by 4 bases and the J gene end by 9 bases; junction bases not matched to a gene: 16. This CDR3 is built from 18 residues. Germline values: CDR1 MGHRA, CDR2 YSYEKL. CDR3 in amino acids: CASSLLGSGGVSLRELFF. CDR3 bases: TGCGCCAGCAGCCTCCTGGGTAGCGGGGGGGTTTCTCTCCGGGAGCTGTTTTTT.

The gene calls are TRBV18 and TRBJ2-5; the D gene is possibly TRBD2 (5 bases). In germline, CDR1 is KGHSH, CDR2 LQKENI. The length of the CDR3 is 13 residues. V was clipped by 6 bases and J by 5 bases, with 13 bases between them. In nucleotides, the CDR3 is TGTGCCAGCTCGCAGACATCGGGGGAGACCCAGTACTTC. Translated, it gives CASSQTSGETQYF.

The V call is TRBV4-1, the J call TRBJ2-5; 8 bases map to TRBD2. Germline lookup yields CDR1 MGHRA and CDR2 YSYEKL. The CDR3 covers 16 residues. With V trimmed by 0 bases and J by 7 bases, 10 bases remained unmatched. DNA for the CDR3: TGCGCCAGCAGCCAAGAGGCGGGGGGACTTTTAGGGACCCAGTACTTC. This translates into CASSQEAGGLLGTQYF.

Regarding this clone: Other DNA sequences within the sample encode an identical CDR3. The chain employs TRBV25-1 and TRBJ1-2; a weak D match, TRBD1 (6 bases). V was pared by 0 bases and J by 6 bases, with 14 bases between. CDR3 length equals 15 residues. Per the germline V gene, CDR1 is MGHDK and CDR2 is SYGVNS. The CDR3 DNA follows: TGTGCCAGCAGTGAATATCGGGGGGCTTTGGATGGCTACACCTTC. Translating it yields CASSEYRGALDGYTF.

The chain recombines TRBV7-6 with TRBJ2-3; 7 bases agree with TRBD1. The germline gives CDR1 SGHVS, CDR2 FNYEAQ. The CDR3 extends over 15 amino acids. V gave up 5 bases and J gave up 3 bases; unmatched junction bases: 8. For the CDR3, the DNA is TGTGCCAGCAGCCCGACAGGGTTAGGTACAGATACGCAGTATTTT. It yields the protein CASSPTGLGTDTQYF.

CDR3 sequence reads: CASSYSRGAYGYTF. The CDR3 DNA reads as TGTGCCAGCAGTTACTCCCGGGGGGCCTATGGCTACACCTTC. The V call is TRBV6-5, the J call TRBJ1-2; maybe TRBD1 (6 bases). Germline-derived CDR1 and CDR2 are MNHEY and SVGAGI. The CDR3 spans 14 residues. Trimming took 0 bases from V and 4 from J, leaving 9 bases between them.

The rearrangement links TRBV19 to TRBJ2-1; 7 bases align to TRBD2. CDR1 LNHDA and CDR2 SQIVND come from the germline V gene (reference sequence). CDR3 size: 15 residues. The V gene end was trimmed by 3 bases and the J gene end by 2 bases; junction bases not matched to a gene: 4. The CDR3 is CASSMGGGPYNEQFF. Written as DNA, the CDR3 is TGTGCCAGTAGTATGGGGGGAGGGCCCTACAATGAGCAGTTCTTC.

This clone occurred a few times. This chain connects TRBV29-1 to TRBJ2-4; 8 nucleotides agree with TRBD2. The junction had 13 bases not matched to a gene; V was cut back by 6 bases and J by 0 bases. Germline V gene data show CDR1 as SQVTM and CDR2 as ANQGSEA. The CDR3 contains 17 residues. CDR3 in DNA: TGCAGCGTCCGACAGAAATTAGCGGGGTTAGCCAAAAACATTCAGTACTTC. Translated, it gives CSVRQKLAGLAKNIQYF.

As concerns this clone: Its ends do not fully match the called genes, so a read error is possible. The chain couples TRBV6-6 to TRBJ1-5; TRBD1 might be the D (6 bases). This CDR3 comprises 15 residues. Germline values: CDR1 MNHNY, CDR2 SVGAGI (reference sequence). The CDR3 here is CASRASRGGNQPQHF. In DNA form, the CDR3 reads TGTGCGAGCAGAGCCTCCAGGGGTGGTAATCAGCCCCAGCATTTT.

This chain links TRBV9 with TRBJ2-2, with 9 bases aligning to TRBD1. Trimming took 3 bases from V and 4 from J; bases not matched to a gene: 4. Germline CDR1 SGDLS, CDR2 YYNGEE. This CDR3 spans 15 amino acids. The DNA of the CDR3 is TGTGCCAGCAGCGCCCGACAGGGGGGCACCGGGGAGCTGTTTTTT. It specifies CASSARQGGTGELFF.

CDR3 coding DNA: TGTGCCAGTAGTATCGGCGGCGGGCCCGGTGACCAGTACTTC. Its translation is CASSIGGGPGDQYF. This chain uses TRBV19 with TRBJ2-5; perhaps TRBD2 as D (5 bases). The ends were cut back, 3 bases at V and 10 bases at J, with 18 bases in the middle. In germline, CDR1 is LNHDA, CDR2 SQIVND (reference sequence). The CDR3 runs 14 residues.

The gene calls are TRBV5-1 and TRBJ2-1, with TRBD1 matching 7 bases. This CDR3 contains 15 residues. Germline V gene lookup returns CDR1 SGHRS and CDR2 YFSETQ. V trimming: 5 bases; J trimming: 0 bases; junction bases outside the gene matches: 5. CDR3 protein: CASRSTGSSYNEQFF. The DNA of the CDR3 is TGCGCCAGCAGGTCGACAGGGAGCTCCTACAATGAGCAGTTCTTC.

The chain combines TRBV2 with TRBJ1-2; 8 bases agree with TRBD1. The CDR3 contains 13 residues. The V gene end was trimmed by 7 bases and the J gene end by 8 bases; junction bases not matched to a gene: 9. CDR1 SNHLY and CDR2 FYNNEI come from the germline V gene. CDR3 nucleotides: TGTGCCAGCATGATGGACAGGGCAGGGGGCTACACCTTC. It specifies CASMMDRAGGYTF.

This rearrangement joins TRBV30 to TRBJ2-7; TRBD1 might be the D (5 bases). The ends were cut back, 2 bases at V and 5 bases at J, with 16 bases in the middle. Looked up from germline, CDR1 is GTSNPN and CDR2 is SVGIG (reference sequence). The CDR3 sequence is 14 residues long. CDR3 sequence: CAWSPPHRMDEQYF. As DNA, the CDR3 is TGTGCCTGGAGTCCCCCCCACAGGATGGACGAGCAGTACTTC.

The chain uses TRBV6-1 and TRBJ1-1; D gene ambiguous. Per the germline V gene, CDR1 is MNHNS and CDR2 is SASEGT. This CDR3 is 13 amino acids long. V shed 11 bases and J shed 2 bases, with 15 bases lying between them. CDR3 bases: TGTGCCTCAACACCCAACGCTAACACTGAAGCTTTCTTT. Encoded protein: CASTPNANTEAFF.

This clone is a singleton in its sample. Sequence at one end of the junction differs from germline and may be a read error. The gene calls are TRBV7-2 and TRBJ2-7; D is perhaps TRBD2 (5 bases). This CDR3 contains 13 residues. Germline values: CDR1 SGHTA, CDR2 FQGNSA. DNA for the CDR3: TGTGCCAGCAGCGCAACCCTAGGAGGCGAGCAGTATTTC. This translates into CASSATLGGEQYF.

This clone came up once. This chain links TRBV28 with TRBJ1-5; D gene uncertain. Germline CDR1 is MDHEN and CDR2 is SYDVKM. The CDR3 sequence is 13 residues long. Trimming took off 3 bases at V and 6 bases at J, with 9 bases between the two ends. The CDR3 DNA follows: TGTGCCAGCAGTTTTGGGGAGGTTCAGCCCCAGCATTTT. Translation: CASSFGEVQPQHF.

J is TRBJ1-4 and V is TRBV6-5, with D hard to call. Trimming shortened V by 6 bases and J by 8 bases, and 10 bases separated the two germline ends. CDR1 and CDR2 (germline): MNHEY, SVGAGI. The CDR3 extends over 12 amino acids. CDR3 DNA sequence: TGTGCCAGCAGCACGATGGGCGAAAAACTGTTTTTT. Amino acids: CASSTMGEKLFF.

The CDR3 loop is CASSPSDGNYGYTF. DNA of the CDR3: TGTGCCAGCTCACCAAGCGACGGCAACTATGGCTACACCTTC. J is TRBJ1-2 and V is TRBV18; no reliable D call. Trimming pared 2 bases from V and 2 bases from J, leaving 9 bases between. Germline loops: CDR1 KGHSH, CDR2 LQKENI. This CDR3 has 14 amino acids. The entire variable domain, with the rest obtained from reference TRBV18 and TRBJ1-2, is as follows: NAGVMQNPRHLVRRRGQEARLRCSPMKGHSHVYWYRQLPEEGLKFMVYLQKENIIDESGMPKERFSAEFPKEGPSILRIQQVVRGDSAAYFCASSPSDGNYGYTFGSGTRLTVV.

The CDR3 loop is CASRAYVADEQFF. CDR3 nucleotides: TGTGCCAGCAGGGCTTACGTAGCGGATGAGCAGTTCTTC. The chain has TRBV9 and TRBJ2-1, with a tentative D call TRBD2 (6 bases). The germline V gene encodes CDR1 SGDLS and CDR2 YYNGEE. V dropped 5 bases and J dropped 8 bases, with 14 bases sitting between them. The CDR3 contains 13 residues. Full variable domain (rest looked up from reference TRBV9 and TRBJ2-1): DSGVTQTPKHLITATGQRVTLRCSPRSGDLSVYWYQQSLDQGLQFLIQYYNGEERAKGNILERFSAQQFPDLHSELNLSSLELGDSALYFCASRAYVADEQFFGPGTRLTVL.

This clone was picked up a small number of times. The chain uses TRBV5-1 and TRBJ2-5; 8 nucleotides agree with TRBD1. The CDR3 totals 15 residues. V shed 0 bases, J shed 4 bases, and the junction held 5 bases outside the gene matches. Germline CDR1 and CDR2: SGHRS and YFSETQ. CDR3: CASSLAQDRAETQYF. The CDR3 DNA reads TGCGCCAGCAGCTTGGCCCAGGACAGGGCAGAGACCCAGTACTTC.

This clone was seen only a few times. The genes are TRBV10-3 and TRBJ2-7; 8 positions match TRBD1. The junction had 4 bases not matched to a gene; V was cut back by 2 bases and J by 1 base. The CDR3 is made up of 15 amino acids. Germline assignment: CDR1 ENHRY and CDR2 SYGVKD. The CDR3 nucleotides are TGTGCCATCAGTGAGGCTACAGGGGGATCCTACGAGCAGTACTTC. Protein: CAISEATGGSYEQYF.

The chain links TRBV18 to TRBJ1-3, with D hard to call. Trimming pared 2 bases from V and 1 base from J, leaving 9 bases between. Germline V lookup: CDR1 KGHSH, CDR2 LQKENI. This CDR3 has 15 amino acids. The CDR3 DNA is TGTGCCAGCTCACCAATAGTTACTTCTGGAAACACCATATATTTT. As protein: CASSPIVTSGNTIYF.

The chain links TRBV5-6 to TRBJ2-7; D may be TRBD2 (6 bases). Germline assignment: CDR1 SGHDT and CDR2 YYEEEE. This CDR3 spans 15 amino acids. Trimming stripped 3 bases from V and 4 bases from J, with 17 bases between. The CDR3 here is CASSSRRGNLYEQYF. The CDR3 bases are TGTGCCAGCAGCTCCCGTCGCGGGAACCTTTACGAGCAGTACTTC.

In this sample, this clone turned up a few times. V and J are TRBV11-2 and TRBJ2-1, with TRBD2 identical over 7 bases. This CDR3 is built from 15 residues. V dropped 4 bases and J dropped 7; count of bases not matched to a gene: 10. CDR1 SGHAT and CDR2 FQNNGV come from the germline V gene. Here the CDR3 reads CASSSLGGSQNEQFF. CDR3 DNA sequence: TGTGCCAGCAGCTCACTCGGGGGGAGTCAGAATGAGCAGTTCTTC.

This clone appeared a few times. The chain joins TRBV11-2 to TRBJ2-1; 11 bases are shared with TRBD2. Germline CDR1 is SGHAT and CDR2 is FQNNGV. The CDR3 spans 16 residues. Trimming cost V 7 bases and J 8 bases; bases outside gene matches: 13. The CDR3 DNA follows: TGTGCCAGCACTACTGCTAGCGGGAGGTTTCTGGATGAGCAGTTCTTC. Protein product: CASTTASGRFLDEQFF.

This clone was observed a handful of times. This CDR3 is CASSLVGTGGTEAFF. The CDR3 nucleotides are TGTGCCAGCAGCTTAGTCGGGACAGGGGGCACTGAAGCTTTCTTT. The chain couples TRBV7-2 to TRBJ1-1, with TRBD1 matching over 11 bases. CDR1 is SGHTA, CDR2 FQGNSA, per germline. The CDR3 has 15 amino acids. V was pared by 1 base and J by 4 bases, with 2 bases of the junction left unmatched.

The chain has TRBV18 and TRBJ1-6, with D tentatively TRBD1 (6 bases). The CDR3 contains 14 residues. V lost 6 bases and J 5 bases, leaving 11 bases between the germline ends. Germline lookup yields CDR1 KGHSH and CDR2 LQKENI. The CDR3, as DNA: TGTGCCAGCTCTTCGGACAGAAATAATTCACCCCTCCACTTT. Its translation is CASSSDRNNSPLHF.

The CDR3: CASSFNGGPRETQYF. DNA of the CDR3: TGTGCCAGCAGCTTTAATGGAGGGCCGAGGGAGACCCAGTACTTC. The V and J genes are TRBV11-3 and TRBJ2-5; the D gene is possibly TRBD2 (6 bases). In germline, CDR1 is SGHNT, CDR2 YENEEA. Trimming cost V 3 bases and J 5 bases, with 16 bases left between them. This CDR3 is built from 15 residues.

V gene TRBV9 combines with J gene TRBJ2-7; 7 bases line up with TRBD2. The trim removed 0 bases at V and 6 bases at J, leaving 6 bases unmatched. The germline V gene has CDR1 SGDLS and CDR2 YYNGEE. The length of the CDR3 is 14 residues. The CDR3 region has the DNA TGTGCCAGCAGCGTAGGGGACTATCGGGGCGAGCAGTACTTC. Translating gives CASSVGDYRGEQYF.